A selection of T cell receptor beta chains follows, all from one sample in a study of cytomegalovirus exposure and HLA in healthy donors. Repertoires were generated with immunoSEQ multiplex PCR, while TCRdb's copy carries only in-frame clones and drops some. The sample has 200,000 to 300,000 clones; approximately 84% are singletons. The sample comprised PBMCs. These receptors all come from a man younger than 30 in good health and CMV-seropositive. Both conserved end residues are part of each CDR3. Each record gives: J gene, V gene, clone size, D gene, CDR3 protein, CDR3 DNA. D genes are given only for firm matches. Size tells how often a clone was seen (once, few, many) or the class of an expanded clone, and some rows leave it out.

j_call: TRBJ2-5; v_call: TRBV28; clone_size: .; d_call: .; cdr3_aa: CASSLRETQYF; cdr3_nt: TGTGCCAGCAGTTTACGAGAGACCCAGTACTTC
j_call: TRBJ1-4; v_call: TRBV28; clone_size: .; d_call: .; cdr3_aa: CASSLGWGLDIEKLFF; cdr3_nt: TGTGCCAGCAGTTTAGGCTGGGGTTTGGACATCGAAAAACTGTTTTTT
j_call: TRBJ2-7; v_call: TRBV6-5; clone_size: .; d_call: .; cdr3_aa: CASRITFTGHEQYF; cdr3_nt: TGTGCCAGCAGAATCACATTCACAGGCCACGAGCAGTACTTC
j_call: TRBJ2-7; v_call: TRBV4-3; clone_size: .; d_call: TRBD1; cdr3_aa: CASSLRRGTDPYEQYF; cdr3_nt: TGCGCCAGCAGCCTCAGGAGAGGGACAGACCCCTACGAGCAGTACTTC
j_call: TRBJ2-7; v_call: TRBV14; clone_size: .; d_call: .; cdr3_aa: CASSLGRGAYEQYF; cdr3_nt: TGTGCCAGCAGCCTGGGAAGGGGGGCCTACGAGCAGTACTTC
j_call: TRBJ1-2; v_call: TRBV7-3; clone_size: .; d_call: .; cdr3_aa: CASSFGRPYGYTF; cdr3_nt: TGTGCCAGCAGCTTTGGCAGGCCCTATGGCTACACCTTC
j_call: TRBJ2-3; v_call: TRBV30; clone_size: .; d_call: .; cdr3_aa: CAWEVAGDTQYF; cdr3_nt: TGTGCCTGGGAAGTCGCGGGAGATACGCAGTATTTT
j_call: TRBJ1-2; v_call: TRBV15; clone_size: .; d_call: .; cdr3_aa: CATSRGLSEGFRYGYTF; cdr3_nt: TGTGCCACCAGCAGAGGACTAAGTGAGGGATTTCGATATGGCTACACCTTC
j_call: TRBJ2-7; v_call: TRBV6-1; clone_size: .; d_call: TRBD1; cdr3_aa: CASSGRDRETYEQYF; cdr3_nt: TGTGCCAGCAGTGGGCGGGACAGGGAGACCTACGAGCAGTACTTC
j_call: TRBJ1-1; v_call: TRBV29-1; clone_size: .; d_call: .; cdr3_aa: CSVEDSMNTEAFF; cdr3_nt: TGCAGCGTTGAAGACAGCATGAACACTGAAGCTTTCTTT
j_call: TRBJ2-1; v_call: TRBV4-2; clone_size: .; d_call: .; cdr3_aa: CASSQGPLAISYNEQFF; cdr3_nt: TGTGCCAGCAGCCAAGGCCCCCTAGCGATCTCCTACAATGAGCAGTTCTTC
j_call: TRBJ2-1; v_call: TRBV15; clone_size: .; d_call: .; cdr3_aa: CATSRGQGAYNEQFF; cdr3_nt: TGTGCCACCAGCAGAGGACAAGGGGCCTACAATGAGCAGTTCTTC
j_call: TRBJ2-5; v_call: TRBV6-5; clone_size: .; d_call: TRBD2; cdr3_aa: CASSSSGRETQYF; cdr3_nt: TGTGCCAGCAGCTCTAGCGGGAGGGAGACCCAGTACTTC
j_call: TRBJ1-2; v_call: TRBV14; clone_size: .; d_call: .; cdr3_aa: CASSQDLSNYGYTF; cdr3_nt: TGTGCCAGCAGCCAAGATCTCTCGAACTATGGCTACACCTTC
j_call: TRBJ2-1; v_call: TRBV28; clone_size: .; d_call: .; cdr3_aa: CAAAGQGVVDEQFF; cdr3_nt: TGTGCCGCTGCCGGGCAGGGAGTCGTTGATGAGCAGTTCTTC
j_call: TRBJ2-7; v_call: TRBV7-2; clone_size: few; d_call: .; cdr3_aa: CASSPGQYYEQYF; cdr3_nt: TGTGCCAGCAGCCCAGGACAGTACTACGAGCAGTACTTC
j_call: TRBJ2-1; v_call: TRBV1; clone_size: .; d_call: .; cdr3_aa: CTSSRQEAGRVYEQFF; cdr3_nt: TGCACCAGCAGCCGACAGGAAGCGGGGAGGGTATATGAGCAGTTCTTC
j_call: TRBJ2-1; v_call: TRBV9; clone_size: few; d_call: .; cdr3_aa: CASSVAASVVYNEQFF; cdr3_nt: TGTGCCAGCAGCGTAGCGGCTAGCGTGGTTTACAATGAGCAGTTCTTC
j_call: TRBJ1-1; v_call: TRBV30; clone_size: .; d_call: .; cdr3_aa: CAWHYTGHAFF; cdr3_nt: TGTGCCTGGCATTACACAGGGCACGCTTTCTTT
j_call: TRBJ1-1; v_call: TRBV6-5; clone_size: .; d_call: .; cdr3_aa: CASSLSSAGKNTEAFF; cdr3_nt: TGTGCCAGCAGTTTGTCTAGCGCAGGAAAGAACACTGAAGCTTTCTTT
j_call: TRBJ2-7; v_call: TRBV25-1; clone_size: .; d_call: .; cdr3_aa: CASSDHGGFPEQYF; cdr3_nt: TGTGCCAGCAGTGACCACGGTGGGTTCCCCGAGCAGTACTTC
j_call: TRBJ2-1; v_call: TRBV5-1; clone_size: .; d_call: .; cdr3_aa: CASSLIGLDGYNEQFF; cdr3_nt: TGCGCCAGCAGCTTAATAGGACTGGACGGGTACAATGAGCAGTTCTTC
j_call: TRBJ2-2; v_call: TRBV19; clone_size: .; d_call: TRBD2; cdr3_aa: CASSWGLAGEYGELFF; cdr3_nt: TGTGCCAGTAGTTGGGGGCTAGCGGGGGAATACGGGGAGCTGTTTTTT
j_call: TRBJ1-1; v_call: TRBV19; clone_size: once; d_call: .; cdr3_aa: CASQDGLNTEAFF; cdr3_nt: TGTGCCAGTCAGGACGGTCTGAACACTGAAGCTTTCTTT
j_call: TRBJ2-7; v_call: TRBV9; clone_size: .; d_call: TRBD2; cdr3_aa: CASSNGLAGSYEQYF; cdr3_nt: TGTGCCAGCAGTAACGGACTAGCGGGATCCTACGAGCAGTACTTC
j_call: TRBJ2-2; v_call: TRBV7-2; clone_size: .; d_call: .; cdr3_aa: CASSLWWGDTGELFF; cdr3_nt: TGTGCCAGCAGCTTATGGTGGGGGGACACCGGGGAGCTGTTTTTT
j_call: TRBJ2-7; v_call: TRBV6-5; clone_size: .; d_call: TRBD1; cdr3_aa: CASSSPGQVSYEQYF; cdr3_nt: TGTGCCAGCAGTTCCCCGGGACAGGTCTCCTACGAGCAGTACTTC
j_call: TRBJ2-7; v_call: TRBV29-1; clone_size: .; d_call: .; cdr3_aa: CSVDDGTYEQYF; cdr3_nt: TGCAGCGTTGACGACGGAACCTACGAGCAGTACTTC
j_call: TRBJ1-5; v_call: TRBV28; clone_size: once; d_call: .; cdr3_aa: CASSPSIGSNQPQHF; cdr3_nt: TGTGCCAGCAGCCCGTCGATCGGGTCCAATCAGCCCCAGCATTTT